One sample yielded the 15 T cell receptor beta chains listed below, sequenced in a study of CD8+ T cells in alopecia areata. Treatment denoted: oral pan-JAK inhibitor, 5-10 mg twice daily. As the sequencing template, cDNA was produced by extracting RNA and reverse transcribing it. The data were produced by immunoSEQ multiplex PCR, yet TCRdb's version contains in-frame clones alone and is incomplete. The repertoire holds around 100,000 clones, with 70% to 85% as singletons. This specimen was CD8+ T cells sorted from blood, taken around week 44, from a patient treated with tofacitinib. The origin of the receptors is a human donor with alopecia areata.

The chain combines TRBV9 with TRBJ1-1; the match to TRBD1 covers 8 bases. The CDR3 sequence is 15 residues long. Germline loops: CDR1 SGDLS, CDR2 YYNGEE. Trimming removed 4 bases from V and 1 base from J; junction bases left unmatched: 6. The CDR3 DNA is TGTGCCAGCAGCCCGACCGGGACAGGGAACACTGAAGCTTTCTTT. Protein sequence: CASSPTGTGNTEAFF.

This chain links TRBV2 with TRBJ1-2; D unclear. This CDR3 region has 14 residues. Per germline, CDR1 SNHLY and CDR2 FYNNEI. CDR3 in DNA: TGTTCATTCCCGGTCGGCACCTTTAACTATGGCTACACCTTC. This gives the protein CSFPVGTFNYGYTF. Together with reference TRBV2 and TRBJ1-2, the CDR3 gives the full variable domain: EPEVTQTPSHQVTQMGQEVILRCVPISNHLYFYWYRQILGQKVEFLVSFYNNEISEKSEIFDDQFSVERPDGSNFTLKIRSTKLEDSAMYFCSFPVGTFNYGYTFGSGTRLTVV.

This clone was seen just once. The V gene is TRBV2, the J gene TRBJ1-5; perhaps TRBD1 as D (6 bases). Germline V gene data show CDR1 as SNHLY and CDR2 as FYNNEI. V was clipped by 2 bases and J by 7 bases, with 9 bases between them. CDR3 length: 13 amino acids. CDR3: CASSERGRQPQHF. As DNA, the CDR3 is TGTGCCAGCAGTGAACGGGGGCGACAGCCCCAGCATTTT.

This clone was detected once. This chain connects TRBV7-9 to TRBJ2-5, with TRBD1 matching over 7 bases. Unmatched junction bases numbered 10, after V lost 5 bases and J lost 4 bases. The CDR3 covers 15 residues. CDR1 and CDR2 from the germline V gene are SEHNR and FQNEAQ (reference sequence). For the CDR3, the DNA is TGTGCCAGCAGCGAAGTCCAGGGGGAAAGAGAGACCCAGTACTTC. Translation gives CASSEVQGERETQYF.

This clone has more than one count but fewer than ten. This CDR3 reads CAWSRGRDYYEQYF. The CDR3 nucleotides read TGTGCCTGGAGCCGGGGACGGGACTACTACGAGCAGTACTTC. The chain carries TRBV30 and TRBJ2-7; TRBD2 matches at 7 bases. CDR1 and CDR2 (germline): GTSNPN, SVGIG (reference sequence). V lost 3 bases to trimming and J lost 3 bases; unmatched junction nucleotides: 8. The CDR3 spans 14 residues. Full variable domain (missing parts from reference TRBV30 and TRBJ2-7): SQTIHQWPATLVQPVGSPLSLECTVEGTSNPNLYWYRQAAGRGLQLLFYSVGIGQISSEVPQNLSASRPQDRQFILSSKKLLLSDSGFYLCAWSRGRDYYEQYFGPGTRLTVT.

This chain connects TRBV7-3 to TRBJ2-1; D is unresolved. CDR3 length: 12 residues. Trimming left V 1 base short and J 6 bases short, with 4 bases between. Germline CDR1 reads SGHTA; CDR2 reads FQGTGA. The CDR3 coding sequence is TGTGCCAGCAGCTTAAAGGGCAATGAGCAGTTCTTC. Protein product: CASSLKGNEQFF.

V and J are TRBV25-1 and TRBJ2-1; 8 positions match TRBD2. Losses at the gene ends were 2 bases for V and 10 bases for J; bases not matched to a gene: 7. There are 14 residues in the CDR3. Germline lookup yields CDR1 MGHDK and CDR2 SYGVNS. CDR3 nucleotides: TGTGCCAGCAGTGAACGAGAACTAGCGGACGAGCAGTTCTTC. It is translated as CASSERELADEQFF.

The gene calls are TRBV6-5 and TRBJ1-1; 7 bases line up with TRBD1. This CDR3 region has 15 residues. The J segment lost 3 bases and the V segment lost 7 bases, leaving 11 bases of the junction unmatched. The germline V gene has CDR1 MNHEY and CDR2 SVGAGI. CDR3 nucleotides: TGTGCCAGCAAAGCCCTGCGCAGGGGGGACACTGAAGCTTTCTTT. It specifies CASKALRRGDTEAFF.

CDR3: CASNPTGGREKLFF. The CDR3 DNA is TGTGCCAGTAACCCGACAGGGGGCCGTGAAAAACTGTTTTTT. The chain links TRBV19 to TRBJ1-4, with 10 bases matching TRBD1. The CDR3 spans 14 residues. Unmatched junction bases numbered 6, after V lost 7 bases and J lost 7 bases. CDR1 is LNHDA, CDR2 SQIVND, per germline (reference sequence). The variable domain in full, completed from reference TRBV19 and TRBJ1-4, reads DGGITQSPKYLFRKEGQNVTLSCEQNLNHDAMYWYRQDPGQGLRLIYYSQIVNDFQKGDIAEGYSVSREKKESFPLTVTSAQKNPTAFYLCASNPTGGREKLFFGSGTQLSVL.

The V gene is TRBV19, the J gene TRBJ1-2; TRBD1 is a possible D gene (5 bases). The CDR3 is made up of 14 amino acids. Trimming took 4 bases from V and 5 from J, leaving 14 bases between them. The germline CDR1 and CDR2 sequences are LNHDA and SQIVND (reference sequence). The CDR3 region has the DNA TGTGCCAGTAGTACGCGGGACGAGGGGTATGGCTACACCTTC. Amino acid sequence: CASSTRDEGYGYTF.

This chain uses TRBV12-5 with TRBJ2-2; D is undetermined. Trimming removed 2 bases at V and 1 base at J, with 20 bases between. From germline, CDR1 is LGHNT and CDR2 FRNRAP. The CDR3 is made up of 19 amino acids. The CDR3 protein is CASGLNPAGSEVNTGELFF. For the CDR3, the DNA is TGTGCTAGTGGTTTGAACCCGGCTGGCTCCGAAGTGAACACCGGGGAGCTGTTTTTT.

The genes are TRBV13 and TRBJ1-2; 10 bases are shared with TRBD1. V shed 4 bases and J 0 bases; nucleotides not matched to a gene: 8. CDR3 length: 17 residues. From germline, CDR1 is PRHDT and CDR2 FYEKMQ (reference sequence). This chain's CDR3 is CASSSRDRGGTNYGYTF. The CDR3 region has the DNA TGTGCCAGCAGCTCCCGGGACAGGGGAGGAACTAACTATGGCTACACCTTC.

This chain joins TRBV5-1 and TRBJ1-1; TRBD1 matches at 7 bases. This CDR3 is built from 16 residues. Looked up from germline, CDR1 is SGHRS and CDR2 is YFSETQ. After removal of 0 bases from V and 2 bases from J, the junction contained 7 bases not matched to a gene. The CDR3 sequence is CASSLGGQATNTEAFF. The CDR3 DNA is TGCGCCAGCAGCTTGGGAGGACAGGCTACAAACACTGAAGCTTTCTTT. The full variable domain, in which reference TRBV5-1 and TRBJ1-1 provide the parts outside the CDR3, is KAGVTQTPRYLIKTRGQQVTLSCSPISGHRSVSWYQQTPGQGLQFLFEYFSETQRNKGNFPGRFSGRQFSNSRSEMNVSTLELGDSALYLCASSLGGQATNTEAFFGQGTRLTVV.

This clone has a single count. The chain is built from TRBV25-1 and TRBJ1-2, with 7 bases identical to TRBD1. Trimming cost V 2 bases and J 6 bases; bases outside gene matches: 3. The CDR3 contains 13 residues. Per the germline V gene, CDR1 is MGHDK and CDR2 is SYGVNS. The CDR3 coding sequence is TGTGCCAGCAGTGAAGGGACAGCGAATGGCTACACCTTC. Translating it yields CASSEGTANGYTF.

The CDR3 nucleotides read TGTGCCAGCAGCCCACAGGACAGGGGCGACGAGCAGTACTTC. Residues: CASSPQDRGDEQYF. The J gene is TRBJ2-7, the V gene TRBV5-4; 9 nucleotides align to TRBD1. There are 14 residues in the CDR3. The V segment lost 4 bases and the J segment 5 bases; nucleotides outside the gene matches: 7. Per germline, CDR1 SGHNT and CDR2 YYREEE (reference sequence). Full variable domain (missing parts from reference TRBV5-4 and TRBJ2-7): ETGVTQSPTHLIKTRGQQVTLRCSSQSGHNTVSWYQQALGQGPQFIFQYYREEENGRGNFPPRFSGLQFPNYSSELNVNALELDDSALYLCASSPQDRGDEQYFGPGTRLTVT.